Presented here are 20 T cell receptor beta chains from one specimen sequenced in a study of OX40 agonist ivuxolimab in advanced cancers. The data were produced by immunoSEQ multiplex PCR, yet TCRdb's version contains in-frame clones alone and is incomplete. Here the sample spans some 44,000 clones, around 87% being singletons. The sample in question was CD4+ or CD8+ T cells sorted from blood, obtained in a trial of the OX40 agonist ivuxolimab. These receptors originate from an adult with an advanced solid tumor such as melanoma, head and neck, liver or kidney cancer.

CDR3 sequence (DNA): TGCAGCGTTAAATGGGGACGCAAAGATGAAAAACTGTTTTTT. The encoded protein is CSVKWGRKDEKLFF. The chain joins TRBV29-1 to TRBJ1-4; D perhaps matches TRBD1 (5 bases). The CDR3 sequence is 14 residues long. The V end lost 5 bases, the J end lost 6 bases, and 16 bases lay between the germline ends. Germline V gene lookup returns CDR1 SQVTM and CDR2 ANQGSEA.

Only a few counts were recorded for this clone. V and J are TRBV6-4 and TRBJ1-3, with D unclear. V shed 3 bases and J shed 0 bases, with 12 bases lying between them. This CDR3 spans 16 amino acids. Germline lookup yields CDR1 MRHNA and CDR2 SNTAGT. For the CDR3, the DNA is TGTGCCAGCAGTGAATGGCTCCCAGGCTCTGGAAACACCATATATTTT. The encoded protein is CASSEWLPGSGNTIYF.

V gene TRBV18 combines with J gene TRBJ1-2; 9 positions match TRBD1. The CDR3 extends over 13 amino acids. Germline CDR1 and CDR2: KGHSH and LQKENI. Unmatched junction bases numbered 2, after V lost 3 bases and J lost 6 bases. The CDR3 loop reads CASSPGTGNGYTF. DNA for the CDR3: TGTGCCAGCTCACCGGGGACAGGGAATGGCTACACCTTC.

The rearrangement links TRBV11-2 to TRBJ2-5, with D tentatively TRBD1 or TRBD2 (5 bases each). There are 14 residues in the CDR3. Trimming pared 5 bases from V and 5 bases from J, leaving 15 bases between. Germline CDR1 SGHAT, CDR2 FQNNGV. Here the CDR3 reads CASSTSRGLETQYF. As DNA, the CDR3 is TGTGCCAGCAGCACTAGTCGGGGCTTGGAGACCCAGTACTTC. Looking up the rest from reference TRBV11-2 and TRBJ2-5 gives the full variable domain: EAGVAQSPRYKIIEKRQSVAFWCNPISGHATLYWYQQILGQGPKLLIQFQNNGVVDDSQLPKDRFSAERLKGVDSTLKIQPAKLEDSAVYLCASSTSRGLETQYFGPGTRLLVL.

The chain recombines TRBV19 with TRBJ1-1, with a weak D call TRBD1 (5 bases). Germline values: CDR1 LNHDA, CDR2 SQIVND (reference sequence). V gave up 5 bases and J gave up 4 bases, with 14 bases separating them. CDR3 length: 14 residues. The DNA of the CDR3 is TGTGCCAGTAGTGTCTCATCGGGGGGCACTGAAGCTTTCTTT. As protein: CASSVSSGGTEAFF.

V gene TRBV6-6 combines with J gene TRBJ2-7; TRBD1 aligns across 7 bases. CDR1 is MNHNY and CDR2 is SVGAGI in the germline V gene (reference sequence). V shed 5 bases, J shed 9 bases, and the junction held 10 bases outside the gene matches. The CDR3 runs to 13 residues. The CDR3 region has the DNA TGTGCCAGCAGTCGTCCCGGGACAGCTGGGCAGTACTTC. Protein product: CASSRPGTAGQYF.

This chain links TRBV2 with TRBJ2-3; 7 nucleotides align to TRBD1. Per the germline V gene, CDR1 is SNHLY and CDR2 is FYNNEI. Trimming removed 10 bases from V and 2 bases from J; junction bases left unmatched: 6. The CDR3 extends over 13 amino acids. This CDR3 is CANLGQNTDTQYF. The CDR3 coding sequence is TGTGCCAACTTGGGACAGAACACAGATACGCAGTATTTT.

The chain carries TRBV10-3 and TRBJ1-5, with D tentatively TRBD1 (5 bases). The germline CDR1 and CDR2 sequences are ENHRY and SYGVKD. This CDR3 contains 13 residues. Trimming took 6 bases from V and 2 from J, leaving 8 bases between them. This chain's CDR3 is CAIRGGGNQPQHF. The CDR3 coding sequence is TGTGCCATCAGGGGAGGGGGCAATCAGCCCCAGCATTTT.

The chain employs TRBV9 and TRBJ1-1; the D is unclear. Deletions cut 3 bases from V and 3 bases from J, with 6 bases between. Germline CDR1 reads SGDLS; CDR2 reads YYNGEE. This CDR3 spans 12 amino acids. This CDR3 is CASSDMDTEAFF. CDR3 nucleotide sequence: TGTGCCAGCAGCGATATGGACACTGAAGCTTTCTTT.

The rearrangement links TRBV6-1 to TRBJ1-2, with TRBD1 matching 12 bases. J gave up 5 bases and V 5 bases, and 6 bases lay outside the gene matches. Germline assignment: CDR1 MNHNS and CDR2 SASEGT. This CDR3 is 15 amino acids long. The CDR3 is CASSRPGQGAYGYTF. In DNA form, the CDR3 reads TGTGCCAGCAGTCGCCCGGGACAGGGGGCGTATGGCTACACCTTC.

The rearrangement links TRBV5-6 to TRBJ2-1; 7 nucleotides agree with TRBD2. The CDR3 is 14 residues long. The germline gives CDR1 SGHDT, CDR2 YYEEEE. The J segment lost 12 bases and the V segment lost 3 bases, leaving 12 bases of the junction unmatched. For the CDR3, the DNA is TGTGCCAGCAGCTACCGGGGGGTCCCGGGTCGGCAGTTCTTC. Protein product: CASSYRGVPGRQFF.

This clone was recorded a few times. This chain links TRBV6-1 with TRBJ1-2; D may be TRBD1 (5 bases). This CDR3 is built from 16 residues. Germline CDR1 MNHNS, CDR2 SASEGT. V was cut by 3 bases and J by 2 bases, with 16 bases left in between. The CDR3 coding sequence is TGTGCCAGCAGTGAGGTGGCAGGGTGGTCAAACTATGGCTACACCTTC. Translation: CASSEVAGWSNYGYTF.

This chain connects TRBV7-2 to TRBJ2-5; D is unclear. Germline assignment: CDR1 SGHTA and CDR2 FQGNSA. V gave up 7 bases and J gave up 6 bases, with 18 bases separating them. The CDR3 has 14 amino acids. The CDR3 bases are TGTGCCAGCACCGAAGGCTGGCAGCTTCAGACCCAGTACTTC. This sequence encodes CASTEGWQLQTQYF.

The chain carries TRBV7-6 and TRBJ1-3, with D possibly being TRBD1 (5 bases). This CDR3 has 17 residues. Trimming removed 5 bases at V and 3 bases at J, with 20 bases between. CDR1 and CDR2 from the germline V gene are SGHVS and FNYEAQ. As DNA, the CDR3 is TGTGCCAGCAGCGTGGGGGGGTCAGCCGGTTTTGGAAACACCATATATTTT. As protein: CASSVGGSAGFGNTIYF.

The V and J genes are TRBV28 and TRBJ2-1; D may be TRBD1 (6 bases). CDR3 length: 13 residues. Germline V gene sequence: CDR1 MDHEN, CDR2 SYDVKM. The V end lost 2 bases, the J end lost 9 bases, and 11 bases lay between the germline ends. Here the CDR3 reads CASSLRTDSEQFF. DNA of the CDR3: TGTGCCAGCAGTTTACGGACAGACAGTGAGCAGTTCTTC. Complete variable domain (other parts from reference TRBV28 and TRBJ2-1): DVKVTQSSRYLVKRTGEKVFLECVQDMDHENMFWYRQDPGLGLRLIYFSYDVKMKEKGDIPEGYSVSREKKERFSLILESASTNQTSMYLCASSLRTDSEQFFGPGTRLTVL.

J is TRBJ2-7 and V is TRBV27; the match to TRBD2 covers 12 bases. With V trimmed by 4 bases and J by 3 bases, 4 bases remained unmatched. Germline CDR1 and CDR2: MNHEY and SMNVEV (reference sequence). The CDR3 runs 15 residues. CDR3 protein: CASSSRTSGVYEQYF. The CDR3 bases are TGTGCCAGCAGTTCTCGGACTAGCGGGGTCTACGAGCAGTACTTC.

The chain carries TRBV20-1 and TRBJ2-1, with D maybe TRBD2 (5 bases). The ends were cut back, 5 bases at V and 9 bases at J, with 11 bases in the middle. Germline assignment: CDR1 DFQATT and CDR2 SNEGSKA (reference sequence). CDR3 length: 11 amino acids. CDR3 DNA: TGCAGTGCTCGGGGAGCAATTGAGCAGTTCTTC. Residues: CSARGAIEQFF.

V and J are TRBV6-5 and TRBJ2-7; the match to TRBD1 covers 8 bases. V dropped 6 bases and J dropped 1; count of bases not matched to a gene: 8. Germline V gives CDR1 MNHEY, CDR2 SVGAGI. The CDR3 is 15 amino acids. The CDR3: CASRPTGGRSYEQYF. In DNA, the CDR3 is TGTGCCAGCAGGCCAACAGGGGGGCGGTCCTACGAGCAGTACTTC.

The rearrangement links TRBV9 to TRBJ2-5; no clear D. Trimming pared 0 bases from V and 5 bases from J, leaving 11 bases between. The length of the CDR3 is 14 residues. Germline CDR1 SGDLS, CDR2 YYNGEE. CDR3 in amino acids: CASSVAPNVETQYF. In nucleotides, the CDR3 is TGTGCCAGCAGCGTAGCCCCCAACGTTGAGACCCAGTACTTC.

Here the CDR3 DNA reads TGCGCCAGCCACCGGGCCGGGGCCTACAATGAGCAGTTCTTC. It specifies CASHRAGAYNEQFF. V gene TRBV10-2 combines with J gene TRBJ2-1; D perhaps matches TRBD2 (5 bases). From germline, CDR1 is WSHSY and CDR2 SAAADI. The V gene lost 8 bases and the J gene lost 2 bases, with 13 bases spanning the gap. The CDR3 loop spans 14 amino acids.